There are a few counts of the clone carrying this T cell receptor beta chain. Making the TCR beta libraries involved quantitative 5'-RACE with molecular barcodes. TCRdb recomputed calls from the 5' RACE reads with MiXCR, one row per CDR3 protein. The table shows approximately 260,000 distinct CDR3 sequences, with under 20% occurring only once. The sample comes from a study of CD8 T cells in ankylosing spondylitis. Germline lookup yields CDR1 SGHAT and CDR2 FQDESV (reference sequence). V lost 4 bases and J 5 bases, leaving 12 bases between the germline ends. The CDR3 totals 14 residues. Specimen: blood, either unsorted or a sorted T cell fraction (not recorded which). The clonotype was recovered from a male donor with ankylosing spondylitis or in good health (not recorded which). The chain couples TRBV11-1 to TRBJ2-1, with D perhaps TRBD2 (5 bases). DNA for the CDR3: TGTGCCAGCAGCTCGAGCGGCGAACACAATGAGCAGTTCTTC. It encodes CASSSSGEHNEQFF.